The 16 T cell receptor beta chains below were found in one sample sequenced in a study of blood T cell repertoires in COVID-19. Using immunoSEQ multiplex PCR, the repertoire was profiled, and TCRdb retains in-frame clones only, with some absent. The sample has over 90,000 clones, about nine tenths seen once; the top ten hold about 3.2%. What was sequenced was peripheral blood. Receptors originate from a woman aged 70-85 years with acute or convalescent COVID-19.

A single count supports this clone. The chain recombines TRBV2 with TRBJ2-7; TRBD2 is a possible D gene (5 bases). This CDR3 is built from 13 residues. CDR1 and CDR2 (germline): SNHLY, FYNNEI. V lost 6 bases and J lost 8, with 17 bases in between. CDR3 sequence (DNA): TGTGCCAGCAGATCGATAGGGAGTGCACAGCAGTACTTC. It encodes CASRSIGSAQQYF.

CDR3 in amino acids: CASSSPAGGDTQYF. Here the CDR3 DNA reads TGCGCCAGCAGCTCCCCGGCGGGAGGAGATACGCAGTATTTT. The rearrangement links TRBV5-1 to TRBJ2-3, with TRBD2 matching over 8 bases. Per the germline V gene, CDR1 is SGHRS and CDR2 is YFSETQ. With 3 bases clipped from V and 5 bases from J, the junction kept 5 bases outside the gene matches. The CDR3 extends over 14 amino acids.

This sequence joins TRBV10-3 and TRBJ2-1, with 8 bases matching TRBD1. Germline CDR1 reads ENHRY; CDR2 reads SYGVKD. The J segment lost 9 bases and the V segment lost 5 bases, leaving 21 bases of the junction unmatched. The CDR3 has 18 residues. The CDR3 loop is CAISQTPNSPDRAVEQFF. CDR3 DNA sequence: TGTGCCATCAGTCAGACTCCCAACTCCCCGGACAGGGCGGTTGAGCAGTTCTTC.

The chain has TRBV6-1 and TRBJ1-3; unclear D gene. Germline CDR1 MNHNS, CDR2 SASEGT. Trimming removed 3 bases at V and 0 bases at J, with 9 bases between. The CDR3 extends over 15 amino acids. The chain's CDR3 is CASSETGFSGNTIYF. CDR3 coding DNA: TGTGCCAGCAGTGAGACGGGTTTCTCTGGAAACACCATATATTTT.

Many counts were recorded for this clone. The rearrangement joins TRBV4-1 to TRBJ1-5, with D unclear. Germline V gene data show CDR1 as MGHRA and CDR2 as YSYEKL. The CDR3 extends over 15 amino acids. Between the trimmed V and J ends, which lost 4 bases and 1 base, there was a span of 11 bases. CDR3 residues: CASSRLRASNQPQHF. CDR3 coding DNA: TGCGCCAGCAGCCGTCTGAGGGCCAGCAATCAGCCCCAGCATTTT.

The gene calls are TRBV5-6 and TRBJ2-7, with D unclear. Trimming pared 4 bases from V and 1 base from J, leaving 9 bases between. The CDR3 sequence is 13 residues long. The germline gives CDR1 SGHDT, CDR2 YYEEEE. CDR3 DNA: TGTGCCAGCAGCCAGATATCTTCCTACGAGCAGTACTTC. It specifies CASSQISSYEQYF.

This chain connects TRBV5-6 to TRBJ2-1, with TRBD2 matching over 11 bases. Trimming removed 3 bases from V and 4 bases from J; junction bases left unmatched: 9. Germline V gene data show CDR1 as SGHDT and CDR2 as YYEEEE. This CDR3 contains 17 residues. CDR3 amino acids: CASSSWVAGGTYNEQFF. CDR3 coding DNA: TGTGCCAGCAGCTCCTGGGTAGCGGGGGGGACATACAATGAGCAGTTCTTC.

This chain joins TRBV6-1 and TRBJ1-1; tentatively, D is TRBD1 (6 bases). The V gene lost 2 bases and the J gene lost 3 bases, with 10 bases spanning the gap. This CDR3 comprises 14 residues. From germline, CDR1 is MNHNS and CDR2 SASEGT. Here the CDR3 DNA reads TGTGCCAGCAGTGAATCTGGGGGCTACACTGAAGCTTTCTTT. Protein sequence: CASSESGGYTEAFF.

The genes are TRBV10-2 and TRBJ1-4; 7 positions match TRBD1. V gave up 7 bases and J gave up 0 bases; unmatched junction bases: 11. The CDR3 runs 17 residues. CDR1 is WSHSY and CDR2 is SAAADI in the germline V gene. CDR3 coding DNA: TGCGCCAGCACCCCCCTCCGAACAGGGGCAACTAATGAAAAACTGTTTTTT. Translating it yields CASTPLRTGATNEKLFF.

The rearrangement joins TRBV5-6 to TRBJ1-1; no clear D. The V gene lost 0 bases and the J gene lost 3 bases, with 9 bases spanning the gap. From germline, CDR1 is SGHDT and CDR2 YYEEEE. There are 14 residues in the CDR3. The CDR3 sequence is CASSLGERYTEAFF. The CDR3 DNA reads as TGTGCCAGCAGCTTGGGGGAGAGGTACACTGAAGCTTTCTTT.

This rearrangement joins TRBV4-1 to TRBJ1-5, with D hard to call. The CDR3 loop spans 14 amino acids. Deletions cut 0 bases from V and 7 bases from J, with 10 bases between. The germline V gene has CDR1 MGHRA and CDR2 YSYEKL. The DNA of the CDR3 is TGCGCCAGCAGCCAAGATCGGGAGTCGCAGCCCCAGCATTTT. Translated, it gives CASSQDRESQPQHF.

The chain joins TRBV24-1 to TRBJ1-4, with 7 bases identical to TRBD1. There are 15 residues in the CDR3. V was pared by 3 bases and J by 4 bases, with 4 bases of the junction left unmatched. Germline V lookup: CDR1 KGHDR, CDR2 SFDVKD. CDR3 sequence reads: CATSDPGTVNEKLFF. In nucleotides, the CDR3 is TGTGCCACCAGTGATCCCGGGACAGTTAATGAAAAACTGTTTTTT.

The rearrangement joins TRBV16 to TRBJ2-7; D might be TRBD2 (6 bases). The length of the CDR3 is 18 residues. The germline gives CDR1 KGHSY, CDR2 FQNENV. Between the trimmed V and J ends, which lost 2 bases and 3 bases, there was a span of 23 bases. CDR3 in DNA: TGTGCCAGCAGCCAACCGTGGGTTCGGGCGGGACGGTACTACGAGCAGTACTTC. It translates to CASSQPWVRAGRYYEQYF.

This clone was counted only a few times. This chain links TRBV10-2 with TRBJ1-6, with 8 bases aligning to TRBD1. The trim removed 5 bases at V and 7 bases at J, leaving 10 bases unmatched. This CDR3 has 16 residues. CDR1 is WSHSY and CDR2 is SAAADI in the germline V gene. CDR3 coding DNA: TGCGCCAGCAGTCCATCTCGGACAGGGAGAAATTCACCCCTCCACTTT. Translating gives CASSPSRTGRNSPLHF.

J is TRBJ2-3 and V is TRBV6-5, with D maybe TRBD2 (7 bases). This CDR3 is 16 amino acids long. Germline V gene sequence: CDR1 MNHEY, CDR2 SVGAGI. V was trimmed by 2 bases and J by 6 bases, leaving 18 bases between them. The CDR3 sequence is CASSYLLGGGRDTQYF. CDR3 in DNA: TGTGCCAGCAGTTACCTACTGGGGGGGGGCCGGGATACGCAGTATTTT.

This chain joins TRBV10-1 and TRBJ1-1, with 8 positions matching TRBD1. The V gene end was trimmed by 5 bases and the J gene end by 0 bases; junction bases not matched to a gene: 11. Germline V gene sequence: CDR1 WNHNN, CDR2 SYGVQD (reference sequence). This CDR3 is 17 amino acids long. This CDR3 reads CASSLGQGAPLNTEAFF. The CDR3 bases are TGCGCCAGCAGTCTAGGACAGGGCGCTCCATTGAACACTGAAGCTTTCTTT.